A single sample is the source of the 3 T cell receptor beta chains below, sequenced in a study of shared clonotypes between healthy human individuals. This table comes from immunoSEQ multiplex PCR, and its TCRdb copy is limited to in-frame clones, with some not included. The sample lists 1,500,000 or so clones, roughly 95% occurring once. Sequences were obtained from naive CD4+ T cells sorted from blood. The subset is: CD45RA+ positively selected. All receptors come from a man aged 25 to 40 in good health.

This chain joins TRBV4-1 and TRBJ1-1; no clear D gene. In germline, CDR1 is MGHRA, CDR2 YSYEKL. The CDR3 loop spans 16 amino acids. V lost 0 bases to trimming and J lost 0 bases, with 11 bases between them. The CDR3 nucleotides read TGCGCCAGCAGCCAAGATAAGGGTGCCATGAACACTGAAGCTTTCTTT. This codes for CASSQDKGAMNTEAFF.

The rearrangement uses TRBV7-8 and TRBJ2-7; D not certain. The CDR3 loop spans 12 amino acids. V dropped 6 bases and J dropped 3 bases, with 9 bases sitting between them. CDR1 SGHVS and CDR2 FQNEAQ come from the germline V gene. DNA for the CDR3: TGTGCCAGCAGTCAGGTCGGCTACGAGCAGTACTTC. Amino acids: CASSQVGYEQYF.

V is TRBV7-2 and J is TRBJ2-7, with TRBD2 matching 9 bases. V lost 4 bases, J lost 4 bases, and 8 bases stayed unmatched. CDR1 is SGHTA, CDR2 FQGNSA, per germline. The CDR3 is made up of 15 amino acids. CDR3 nucleotides: TGTGCCAGCAGCTCCATAGCGGGAGTTGGTTACGAGCAGTACTTC. Its protein is CASSSIAGVGYEQYF.